Below, one T cell receptor (beta chain) is given with its context. Antigen: not known. The data belong to a study of T cell responses to AZD1222 COVID-19 vaccine. Study findings and constraints: The peak T cell response came first, and repertoires were sampled only after it.

Repertoires were generated with immunoSEQ multiplex PCR, while TCRdb's copy carries only in-frame clones and drops some. Among tens of thousands of clones, around 89% were seen once, and the ten largest hold over 7.5%. The germline V gene encodes CDR1 LNHNV and CDR2 YYDKDF (reference sequence). The CDR3 extends over 17 amino acids. V was clipped by 1 base and J by 4 bases, with 17 bases between them. The chain links TRBV15 to TRBJ1-3; D not resolved. The receptor was derived from an adult in good health. Sequenced here: peripheral blood, sampled on day 0 of AZD1222 vaccination. CDR3 loop: CATSRVMGRLSGNTIYF. The CDR3 coding sequence is TGTGCCACCAGCAGAGTTATGGGTAGGTTGTCCGGAAACACCATATATTTT.